A selection of T cell receptor beta chains follows, all from one sample in a study of T-cell reconstitution after alpha-beta-depleted transplantation in children. TCRdb called the PCR reads again in MiXCR, with one record for every CDR3 protein. The data hold some 200,000 distinct CDR3 sequences, with around 7% observed a single time. The starting material was PBMCs, obtained before TCRalphabeta/CD19-depleted stem cell transplant. These receptors all come from a boy aged 2 to 9 with acute lymphoblastic leukemia, due to receive a stem cell transplant. Each CDR3 is given with its conserved first and last residue. D genes are given only for firm matches. Some rows mark clone size as missing; the rest say once, few, many or name a class of expanded clone.

clone_size: -
v_call: TRBV3-1
j_call: TRBJ2-1
d_call: TRBD2
cdr3_aa: CASSQGGLAGRNEQFF
cdr3_nt: TGTGCCAGCAGCCAAGGGGGACTAGCGGGAAGAAATGAGCAGTTCTTC

clone_size: many
v_call: TRBV10-3
j_call: TRBJ1-2
d_call: -
cdr3_aa: CAISDRETYGYTF
cdr3_nt: TGTGCCATCAGTGATCGGGAGACCTATGGCTACACCTTC

clone_size: many
v_call: TRBV20-1
j_call: TRBJ2-3
d_call: TRBD2
cdr3_aa: CSARVFGAGTSKDTQYF
cdr3_nt: TGCAGTGCTAGAGTGTTCGGGGCCGGGACTAGTAAGGATACGCAGTATTTT

clone_size: many
v_call: TRBV10-2
j_call: TRBJ2-1
d_call: TRBD2
cdr3_aa: CASSQRESYNEQFF
cdr3_nt: TGCGCCAGCAGTCAGCGGGAGTCCTACAATGAGCAGTTCTTC

clone_size: many
v_call: TRBV12-3/TRBV12-4
j_call: TRBJ1-1
d_call: -
cdr3_aa: CASSLDGGSTEAFF
cdr3_nt: TGTGCCAGCAGTTTAGATGGGGGTTCCACTGAAGCTTTCTTT

clone_size: many
v_call: TRBV20-1
j_call: TRBJ2-7
d_call: TRBD2
cdr3_aa: CSARRTSVYYEQYF
cdr3_nt: TGCAGTGCTCGTAGGACTAGCGTCTACTACGAGCAGTACTTC

clone_size: many
v_call: TRBV20-1
j_call: TRBJ1-2
d_call: -
cdr3_aa: CSARDQGDYGYTF
cdr3_nt: TGCAGTGCTAGAGATCAGGGTGACTATGGCTACACCTTC

clone_size: many
v_call: TRBV7-2
j_call: TRBJ2-5
d_call: -
cdr3_aa: CASSFSFETQYF
cdr3_nt: TGTGCCAGCAGCTTCTCGTTTGAGACCCAGTACTTC

clone_size: many
v_call: TRBV29-1
j_call: TRBJ1-2
d_call: -
cdr3_aa: CSVAYVLPDYGYTF
cdr3_nt: TGCAGCGTTGCGTATGTCCTCCCCGACTATGGCTACACCTTC

clone_size: few
v_call: TRBV7-2
j_call: TRBJ2-5
d_call: TRBD1
cdr3_aa: CASSLSSRGLGQETQYF
cdr3_nt: TGTGCCAGCAGCTTATCGTCCAGGGGGCTCGGGCAAGAGACCCAGTACTTC

clone_size: -
v_call: TRBV10-3
j_call: TRBJ2-5
d_call: -
cdr3_aa: CATGGPPGQDKRTQYF
cdr3_nt: TGTGCCACGGGGGGGCCCCCGGGACAGGATAAACGGACCCAGTACTTC

clone_size: many
v_call: TRBV28
j_call: TRBJ2-4
d_call: TRBD2
cdr3_aa: CASGVSGSGDIQYF
cdr3_nt: TGTGCCAGCGGGGTTAGCGGGAGTGGTGACATTCAGTACTTC

clone_size: -
v_call: TRBV28
j_call: TRBJ2-7
d_call: -
cdr3_aa: CASIGGAGVPYEQYF
cdr3_nt: TGTGCCAGCATCGGGGGCGCCGGTGTACCCTACGAGCAGTACTTC

clone_size: many
v_call: TRBV12-3/TRBV12-4
j_call: TRBJ2-7
d_call: TRBD1
cdr3_aa: CASSPLLGTGITYEQYF
cdr3_nt: TGTGCCAGCAGCCCCCTACTCGGGACAGGGATTACCTACGAGCAGTACTTC

clone_size: many
v_call: TRBV28
j_call: TRBJ2-7
d_call: TRBD1
cdr3_aa: CASIPGQGTYEQYF
cdr3_nt: TGTGCCAGCATCCCGGGACAGGGGACTTACGAGCAGTACTTC

clone_size: many
v_call: TRBV5-6
j_call: TRBJ2-3
d_call: -
cdr3_aa: CASSRRSASSSQVGTQYF
cdr3_nt: TGTGCCAGCAGCCGAAGAAGTGCGAGCTCGTCGCAAGTGGGTACGCAGTATTTT

clone_size: many
v_call: TRBV7-9
j_call: TRBJ2-7
d_call: TRBD1
cdr3_aa: CASSAPGQGLEQYF
cdr3_nt: TGTGCCAGCAGCGCGCCGGGACAGGGTCTCGAGCAGTACTTC

clone_size: -
v_call: TRBV4-3
j_call: TRBJ2-5
d_call: -
cdr3_aa: CASSQDLWGETQYF
cdr3_nt: TGCGCCAGCAGCCAAGATCTCTGGGGAGAGACCCAGTACTTC

clone_size: few
v_call: TRBV20-1
j_call: TRBJ2-7
d_call: TRBD2
cdr3_aa: CSARLAGEQYF
cdr3_nt: TGCAGTGCTAGACTAGCGGGGGAGCAGTACTTC

clone_size: many
v_call: TRBV20-1
j_call: TRBJ1-2
d_call: TRBD1
cdr3_aa: CSASPDRVYGYTF
cdr3_nt: TGCAGTGCTAGTCCCGACAGGGTCTATGGCTACACCTTC

clone_size: -
v_call: TRBV28
j_call: TRBJ1-3
d_call: -
cdr3_aa: CASSLTAPNTIYF
cdr3_nt: TGTGCCAGCAGTTTAACGGCCCCAAACACCATATATTTT

clone_size: -
v_call: TRBV6-1
j_call: TRBJ2-5
d_call: TRBD2
cdr3_aa: CASSLSGGAAETQYF
cdr3_nt: TGTGCCAGCAGCCTTAGCGGGGGGGCGGCGGAGACCCAGTACTTC

clone_size: many
v_call: TRBV29-1
j_call: TRBJ2-4
d_call: TRBD1
cdr3_aa: CSVGMTGAKNIQYF
cdr3_nt: TGCAGCGTGGGAATGACAGGGGCTAAAAACATTCAGTACTTC

clone_size: -
v_call: TRBV5-1
j_call: TRBJ2-5
d_call: TRBD1
cdr3_aa: CASSRDSRGLETQYF
cdr3_nt: TGCGCCAGCAGCCGGGATAGCAGGGGGTTAGAGACCCAGTACTTC

clone_size: many
v_call: TRBV7-3
j_call: TRBJ2-1
d_call: TRBD1
cdr3_aa: CASSLKWTGLDEQFF
cdr3_nt: TGTGCCAGCAGCTTAAAATGGACAGGTCTCGATGAGCAGTTCTTC

clone_size: many
v_call: TRBV11-2
j_call: TRBJ2-1
d_call: -
cdr3_aa: CASSLVTSYNEQFF
cdr3_nt: TGTGCCAGCAGCTTAGTAACCAGTTACAATGAGCAGTTCTTC

clone_size: -
v_call: TRBV19
j_call: TRBJ1-1
d_call: TRBD1
cdr3_aa: CARRKGQKNTEAFF
cdr3_nt: TGTGCCCGTAGGAAGGGACAGAAGAACACTGAAGCTTTCTTT

clone_size: many
v_call: TRBV7-3
j_call: TRBJ2-1
d_call: TRBD2
cdr3_aa: CASGGAYNEQFF
cdr3_nt: TGTGCCAGCGGGGGGGCCTACAATGAGCAGTTCTTC

clone_size: -
v_call: TRBV12-3/TRBV12-4
j_call: TRBJ1-5
d_call: -
cdr3_aa: CASRKYGYQPQHF
cdr3_nt: TGTGCCAGCAGGAAATATGGGTATCAGCCCCAGCATTTT

clone_size: -
v_call: TRBV25-1
j_call: TRBJ2-4
d_call: TRBD1
cdr3_aa: CASSAPWTGGLPTKNIQYF
cdr3_nt: TGTGCCAGCAGTGCTCCATGGACAGGGGGGCTACCGACCAAAAACATTCAGTACTTC

clone_size: many
v_call: TRBV20-1
j_call: TRBJ2-7
d_call: TRBD2
cdr3_aa: CSARETSGSLGQYF
cdr3_nt: TGCAGTGCTAGAGAAACTAGCGGGAGTTTGGGGCAGTACTTC

clone_size: many
v_call: TRBV28
j_call: TRBJ2-7
d_call: TRBD1
cdr3_aa: CASVGQGTSYEQYF
cdr3_nt: TGTGCCAGCGTCGGACAGGGGACCTCCTACGAGCAGTACTTC

clone_size: many
v_call: TRBV12-3/TRBV12-4
j_call: TRBJ2-5
d_call: TRBD1
cdr3_aa: CASSPQGVEETQYF
cdr3_nt: TGTGCCAGCAGCCCGCAGGGGGTAGAAGAGACCCAGTACTTC

clone_size: many
v_call: TRBV15
j_call: TRBJ2-5
d_call: -
cdr3_aa: CATSTRGQETQYF
cdr3_nt: TGTGCCACCTCCACAAGGGGGCAAGAGACCCAGTACTTC

clone_size: few
v_call: TRBV11-1
j_call: TRBJ2-2
d_call: TRBD2
cdr3_aa: CASSLPQGGRAGTGELFF
cdr3_nt: TGTGCCAGCAGCCTCCCCCAAGGCGGGAGGGCCGGCACCGGGGAGCTGTTTTTT

clone_size: many
v_call: TRBV20-1
j_call: TRBJ1-2
d_call: -
cdr3_aa: CSAPTGGGVGRGYTF
cdr3_nt: TGCAGTGCTCCCACCGGGGGTGGCGTAGGTCGTGGCTACACCTTC

clone_size: -
v_call: TRBV27
j_call: TRBJ2-1
d_call: TRBD2
cdr3_aa: CASSPLGTSGGDYNEQFF
cdr3_nt: TGTGCCAGCAGTCCTCTAGGGACTAGCGGGGGGGATTACAATGAGCAGTTCTTC

clone_size: -
v_call: TRBV20-1
j_call: TRBJ1-1
d_call: TRBD1
cdr3_aa: CSARGGNTGAFF
cdr3_nt: TGCAGTGCCAGGGGGGGGAACACTGGAGCTTTCTTT

clone_size: many
v_call: TRBV27
j_call: TRBJ2-1
d_call: -
cdr3_aa: CASSWMRGLSYNEQFF
cdr3_nt: TGTGCCAGCAGCTGGATGCGGGGGCTCTCCTACAATGAGCAGTTCTTC

clone_size: few
v_call: TRBV7-2
j_call: TRBJ1-3
d_call: -
cdr3_aa: CASSLQEAGNTIYF
cdr3_nt: TGTGCCAGCAGCTTACAGGAGGCTGGAAACACCATATATTTT

clone_size: -
v_call: TRBV20-1
j_call: TRBJ2-5
d_call: -
cdr3_aa: CSAHGQYQETQYF
cdr3_nt: TGCAGTGCCCACGGCCAGTACCAAGAGACCCAGTACTTC

clone_size: -
v_call: TRBV5-5
j_call: TRBJ2-5
d_call: TRBD1
cdr3_aa: CASSFSPRGPETQNF
cdr3_nt: TGTGCCAGCAGCTTTTCGCCCAGGGGGCCAGAGACCCAGAACTTC

clone_size: -
v_call: TRBV3-1
j_call: TRBJ1-4
d_call: -
cdr3_aa: CATSKPGHGGDEKLFF
cdr3_nt: TGTGCCACCTCCAAGCCCGGACACGGGGGAGATGAAAAACTGTTTTTT

clone_size: many
v_call: TRBV6-5
j_call: TRBJ1-6
d_call: -
cdr3_aa: CASSMWQNNSPLHF
cdr3_nt: TGTGCCAGCAGTATGTGGCAGAACAATTCACCCCTCCACTTT

clone_size: -
v_call: TRBV4-3
j_call: TRBJ2-1
d_call: -
cdr3_aa: CASSQAPGSVDNEQFF
cdr3_nt: TGCGCCAGCAGCCAAGCCCCGGGGAGCGTAGACAATGAGCAGTTCTTC

clone_size: many
v_call: TRBV7-2
j_call: TRBJ2-3
d_call: TRBD2
cdr3_aa: CASSLRPSGGADTQYF
cdr3_nt: TGTGCCAGCAGCTTACGACCTAGCGGGGGGGCAGATACGCAGTATTTT

clone_size: many
v_call: TRBV4-1
j_call: TRBJ1-1
d_call: -
cdr3_aa: CASSHPHTEAFF
cdr3_nt: TGCGCCAGCAGCCATCCTCACACTGAAGCTTTCTTT

clone_size: few
v_call: TRBV5-1
j_call: TRBJ2-7
d_call: -
cdr3_aa: CASSLVLGQYEQYF
cdr3_nt: TGCGCCAGCAGCTTGGTTCTCGGGCAATACGAGCAGTACTTC

clone_size: -
v_call: TRBV15
j_call: TRBJ2-3
d_call: TRBD2
cdr3_aa: CATSSPSGGQDTQYF
cdr3_nt: TGTGCCACCAGCAGCCCTAGCGGGGGGCAGGATACGCAGTATTTT

clone_size: few
v_call: TRBV28
j_call: TRBJ2-1
d_call: -
cdr3_aa: CASSIRVGEQFF
cdr3_nt: TGTGCCAGCAGCATCAGGGTTGGTGAGCAGTTCTTC

clone_size: -
v_call: TRBV13
j_call: TRBJ1-1
d_call: TRBD1
cdr3_aa: CASSSNDRDFEAFF
cdr3_nt: TGTGCCAGCAGCTCAAACGACAGGGACTTTGAAGCTTTCTTT

clone_size: -
v_call: TRBV5-1
j_call: TRBJ2-2
d_call: -
cdr3_aa: CASQAEWGHTGELFF
cdr3_nt: TGCGCCAGCCAAGCTGAGTGGGGGCACACCGGGGAGCTGTTTTTT

clone_size: -
v_call: TRBV7-8
j_call: TRBJ1-5
d_call: -
cdr3_aa: CASSLSVGDNQPQHF
cdr3_nt: TGTGCCAGCAGCTTATCTGTAGGGGATAATCAGCCCCAGCATTTT